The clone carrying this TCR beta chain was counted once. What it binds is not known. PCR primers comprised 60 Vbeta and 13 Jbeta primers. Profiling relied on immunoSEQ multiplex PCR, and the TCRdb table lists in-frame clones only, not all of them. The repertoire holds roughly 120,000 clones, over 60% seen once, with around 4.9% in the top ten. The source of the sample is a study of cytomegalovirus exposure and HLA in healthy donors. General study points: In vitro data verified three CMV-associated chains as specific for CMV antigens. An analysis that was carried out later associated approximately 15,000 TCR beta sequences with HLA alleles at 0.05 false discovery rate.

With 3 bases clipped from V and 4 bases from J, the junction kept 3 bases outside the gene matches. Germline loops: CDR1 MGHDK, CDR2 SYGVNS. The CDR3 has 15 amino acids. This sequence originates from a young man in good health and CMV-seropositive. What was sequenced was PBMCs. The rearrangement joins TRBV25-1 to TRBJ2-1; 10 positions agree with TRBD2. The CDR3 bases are TGTGCCAGCAGTGAGCCACTAGCGGGGTACAATGAGCAGTTCTTC. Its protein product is CASSEPLAGYNEQFF.